Sequencing of this T cell receptor (beta chain) was carried out in a study of human T cells and chemical hapten exposure (dated by TCRdb to 2020 to 2022). The study in broad terms: For sensitization, 2% DPC in acetone was applied to a 2 cm by 2 cm area of upper inner arm skin. Weekly therapeutic DPC doses were additionally applied to the scalp of patients throughout the roughly 26-week study period. The mostly female patient cohort included alopecia areata with under or over 50% scalp involvement, alopecia totalis and alopecia universalis. Blood was sampled from patients pre-sensitization (week 0) and at 2, 6 and about 24 weeks after DPC sensitization. In alopecia patients, the study followed how the peripheral blood TCR repertoire changed in vivo over primary and secondary sensitization to diphenylcyclopropenone (DPC), a hapten. Patch testing on the upper back used Finn chambers containing 0.01% DPC, with scoring done after 6 days according to International Contact Dermatitis Research Group standards. The libraries were sequenced as a pool, and the TCR yield per sample differed mostly because of small variations in library volumes within the pool. Nearly 30 alopecia patients provided blood for TCR sequencing at one to four time points (pre-sensitization, 2, 6 and 24 weeks). What the authors observed across the whole study: Because every patient had alopecia, a presumed autoimmune disease, the patients' immune response might differ from that of healthy individuals. DPC sensitization did not change how many TCRs were above 1 in 1000 frequency, and no evidence was found of alterations in global repertoire structure. Expanded TCRs formed significantly more large CDR3 similarity clusters than pre-sensitization or healthy control sets, consistent with antigen-driven responses. Patch test score correlated positively with the number of PT1 expanded TCRs, reaching significance at thresholds 8, 16 and 32 but not at 4. After repeated subsampling, the strength of the expansion versus patch-test correlation and the threshold at which it became significant changed.

This clonotype has ten or more counts. The clone's antigen remains unknown. Base qualities are not recorded, but no much larger clone differs from it by a single base. The protocol used for the library was RACE. Reads for this sample came from a NextSeq 500. During library preparation, unique molecular identifiers were attached to individual cDNA molecules so that TCRs could be counted quantitatively and reproducibly. For every blood RNA sample, sequencing covered both the TCR alpha and TCR beta chains. Turning to the authors' computational methods: The median number of TCRs per sample was roughly 98,000, ranging from roughly 20,000 to 690,600. The Decombinator software suite was used to annotate V, J and CDR3 in the TCR reads. Every sample was subsampled to the same number of TCRs (28,000) for the PS versus PT1 abundance plots. Expanded TCRs were defined as absent before sensitization and observed at least eight times at the 2-week time point. Through fastp at Q25 and MiXCR, TCRdb rebuilt clones from the public reads, retaining in-frame beta chains. CDR3 protein duplicates are merged, each entry listing the most common genes and DNA. TCRdb's processing, not the study's, gives the V and J calls here. The sample contains 35,000 to 45,000 distinct CDR3 sequences, 9.5% to 15% of them found a single time. The ten most abundant clones make up roughly 6.1% of the sample.

V is clipped by 5 bases and J by 4 bases, and the sequence between their germline boundaries is 5 bases long. CDR1 is given as MDHEN and CDR2 as SYDVKM, both from the germline V gene. There are 11 amino acids in the CDR3, from cysteine to phenylalanine inclusive. Solely the CDR3 DNA is kept, with 33 bases framed from the first base. The time point label here, explained by the study, means: pre-sensitization, week 0. The sample's treatment or condition label is to be understood as: therapeutic diphenylcyclopropenone sensitization with weekly scalp DPC. At each patch-test visit, blood was drawn before the patch test was applied. To be eligible, patients had to be aged 18 to 70, diagnosed with alopecia and judged suitable for DPC therapy, while pregnant patients were excluded. Total RNA was extracted from unfractionated whole blood collected in Tempus Blood RNA tubes.

The sequence links TRBV28 to TRBJ1-2; confidence is insufficient to name the D gene. The sample consisted of whole blood, taken in connection with sensitization to the hapten diphenylcyclopropenone (DPC). The receptor was derived from a woman aged 25 to 39 with alopecia areata. Some clones in this sample may be carry-over from other donors' samples. The nucleotide sequence is given as TGTGCCAGCAGTAAAGGCTATGGCTACACCTTC. It codes for CASSKGYGYTF.